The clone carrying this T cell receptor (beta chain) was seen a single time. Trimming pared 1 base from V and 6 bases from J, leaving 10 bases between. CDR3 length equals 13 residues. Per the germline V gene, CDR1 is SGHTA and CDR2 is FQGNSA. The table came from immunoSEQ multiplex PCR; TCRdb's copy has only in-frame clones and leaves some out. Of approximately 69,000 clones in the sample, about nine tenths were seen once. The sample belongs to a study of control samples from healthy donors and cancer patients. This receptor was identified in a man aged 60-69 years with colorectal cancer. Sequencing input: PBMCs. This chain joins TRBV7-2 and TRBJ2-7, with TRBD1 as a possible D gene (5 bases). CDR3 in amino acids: CASSLVAGSEQYF. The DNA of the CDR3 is TGTGCCAGCAGCTTAGTGGCAGGGTCCGAGCAGTACTTC. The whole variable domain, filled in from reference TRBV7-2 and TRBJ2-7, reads GAGVSQSPSNKVTEKGKDVELRCDPISGHTALYWYRQSLGQGLEFLIYFQGNSAPDKSGLPSDRFSAERTGGSVSTLTIQRTQQEDSAVYLCASSLVAGSEQYFGPGTRLTVT.